A single sample gave rise to the 14 T cell receptor beta chains below, sequenced in a study of cytomegalovirus exposure and HLA in healthy donors. Vbeta (60) and Jbeta (13) primers were used in the PCR. The method was immunoSEQ multiplex PCR; TCRdb's version includes in-frame clones alone and lacks a portion of them. The sample has around 190,000 clones, 70% to 80% seen once. The sequenced sample consisted of PBMCs. The receptors derive from a man aged 55 to 70 in good health and CMV-seronegative.

About this clone itself: The sample holds other DNA sequences that translate to the same CDR3. This chain joins TRBV7-9 and TRBJ2-2; D not certain. This CDR3 is 14 amino acids long. The germline CDR1 and CDR2 sequences are SEHNR and FQNEAQ (reference sequence). The V end was cut by 1 base, the J end by 3 bases, with 6 bases between. The CDR3 nucleotides read TGTGCCAGCAGCTTAGGCACACACACCGGGGAGCTGTTTTTT. Translating gives CASSLGTHTGELFF. The full variable domain, completed using reference TRBV7-9 and TRBJ2-2, is DTGVSQNPRHKITKRGQNVTFRCDPISEHNRLYWYRQTLGQGPEFLTYFQNEAQLEKSRLLSDRFSAERPKGSFSTLEIQRTEQGDSAMYLCASSLGTHTGELFFGEGSRLTVL.

This clone was counted a few times. V and J are TRBV13 and TRBJ2-5; 10 nucleotides agree with TRBD1. CDR1 and CDR2 (germline): PRHDT, FYEKMQ (reference sequence). V was clipped by 2 bases and J by 5 bases; unmatched bases: 8. The CDR3 has 16 residues. The CDR3 region has the DNA TGTGCCAGCAGCTTAAAGGACAGGGGGTCGGAGGAGACCCAGTACTTC. Its translation is CASSLKDRGSEETQYF.

Comments on this clone: The junction departs from the called germline gene at one end, perhaps through a read error. This chain links TRBV30 with TRBJ2-7; 8 positions agree with TRBD2. CDR1 is GTSNPN and CDR2 is SVGIG in the germline V gene (reference sequence). The CDR3 consists of 12 residues. CDR3 nucleotide sequence: TGTGCCTGGGGACTAGCACGGTACGAGCAGCACTTC. Protein product: CAWGLARYEQHF.

V gene TRBV6-1 combines with J gene TRBJ2-3; possibly TRBD2 for D (6 bases). V lost 7 bases, J lost 6 bases, and 17 bases lay in between. Germline V gene sequence: CDR1 MNHNS, CDR2 SASEGT. The CDR3 loop spans 14 amino acids. The CDR3 here is CASTEHSGGDTQYF. In nucleotides, the CDR3 is TGTGCCAGCACAGAACACTCCGGAGGGGATACGCAGTATTTT.

This rearrangement joins TRBV28 to TRBJ1-1; D gene unclear. The CDR3 runs to 13 residues. V was shortened by 5 bases and J by 4 bases, with 11 bases between the two germline ends. CDR1 and CDR2 (germline): MDHEN, SYDVKM. The CDR3 DNA reads TGTGCCAGCAGTCCGCGGAGCCTCACTGAAGCTTTCTTT. Translation gives CASSPRSLTEAFF.

The rearrangement joins TRBV5-1 to TRBJ1-1, with 8 bases lining up with TRBD1. V was clipped by 2 bases and J by 5 bases; unmatched bases: 8. The germline V gene encodes CDR1 SGHRS and CDR2 YFSETQ. This CDR3 comprises 15 residues. DNA of the CDR3: TGCGCCAGCAGCTTCCGGACAGGGTCGGAAACTGAAGCTTTCTTT. Its translation: CASSFRTGSETEAFF.

This rearrangement joins TRBV19 to TRBJ2-2; D perhaps matches TRBD1 (6 bases). The ends were cut back, 3 bases at V and 2 bases at J, with 19 bases in the middle. Germline V CDR1 and CDR2: LNHDA, SQIVND (reference sequence). This CDR3 contains 18 residues. DNA of the CDR3: TGTGCCAGTAGTATCCAGGGGCCGGGGACACTTAACACCGGGGAGCTGTTTTTT. Encoded protein: CASSIQGPGTLNTGELFF. Full variable domain (missing parts from reference TRBV19 and TRBJ2-2): DGGITQSPKYLFRKEGQNVTLSCEQNLNHDAMYWYRQDPGQGLRLIYYSQIVNDFQKGDIAEGYSVSREKKESFPLTVTSAQKNPTAFYLCASSIQGPGTLNTGELFFGEGSRLTVL.

This clone was recorded a few times. The J gene is TRBJ1-5, the V gene TRBV5-5; 7 nucleotides agree with TRBD1. The junction had 6 bases not matched to a gene; V was cut back by 3 bases and J by 3 bases. Germline CDR1 is SGHKS and CDR2 is YYEKEE (reference sequence). CDR3 length: 15 residues. The DNA of the CDR3 is TGTGCCAGCAGCTCCTTGGGACAGTCCAATCAGCCCCAGCATTTT. Translating gives CASSSLGQSNQPQHF. Combining the CDR3 with reference TRBV5-5 and TRBJ1-5 gives the whole variable domain DAGVTQSPTHLIKTRGQQVTLRCSPISGHKSVSWYQQVLGQGPQFIFQYYEKEERGRGNFPDRFSARQFPNYSSELNVNALLLGDSALYLCASSSLGQSNQPQHFGDGTRLSIL.

This clone was counted only a few times. This chain uses TRBV5-4 with TRBJ1-1, with unresolved D. Deletions cut 0 bases from V and 2 bases from J, with 8 bases between. The CDR3 contains 14 residues. Germline V CDR1 and CDR2: SGHNT, YYREEE (reference sequence). The CDR3 bases are TGTGCCAGCAGCTTGGCTGGGCCTAACACTGAAGCTTTCTTT. It yields the protein CASSLAGPNTEAFF.

There are a few counts of this clone. The V gene is TRBV7-9, the J gene TRBJ2-7, with D uncertain. V lost 5 bases and J lost 6, with 17 bases in between. The CDR3 totals 14 residues. The V gene's germline CDR1 is SEHNR and CDR2 FQNEAQ (reference sequence). The CDR3 DNA reads as TGTGCCAGCAGCCTCAGTTCCCTTACGTGCGAGCAGTACTTC. Translated: CASSLSSLTCEQYF.

The gene calls are TRBV6-1 and TRBJ1-4; TRBD1 agrees at 7 bases. The CDR3 contains 15 residues. J gave up 3 bases and V 5 bases, and 6 bases lay outside the gene matches. The V gene's germline CDR1 is MNHNS and CDR2 SASEGT. DNA for the CDR3: TGTGCCAGCAGTCTTGACAGGGCTGCTAATGAAAAACTGTTTTTT. It specifies CASSLDRAANEKLFF.

As DNA, the CDR3 is TGTGCCAGCAGCGTAGCTCAGGGGGATGGCTATGGCTACACCTTC. This encodes CASSVAQGDGYGYTF. The rearrangement joins TRBV9 to TRBJ1-2; 7 bases map to TRBD1. Looked up from germline, CDR1 is SGDLS and CDR2 is YYNGEE. V was clipped by 0 bases and J by 4 bases; unmatched bases: 6. The CDR3 contains 15 residues.

V gene TRBV9 combines with J gene TRBJ2-3; D unclear. The V gene lost 0 bases and the J gene lost 7 bases, with 6 bases spanning the gap. The CDR3 is 12 residues long. The V gene's germline CDR1 is SGDLS and CDR2 YYNGEE. The CDR3 spells CASSVGENTQYF. The CDR3 nucleotides are TGTGCCAGCAGCGTAGGCGAGAATACGCAGTATTTT.

The chain has TRBV5-1 and TRBJ1-1; weak D call: TRBD1 (5 bases). Germline V gene lookup returns CDR1 SGHRS and CDR2 YFSETQ. The length of the CDR3 is 14 residues. V dropped 0 bases and J dropped 6 bases, with 12 bases sitting between them. The CDR3: CASSLAHGGAEAFF. CDR3 DNA sequence: TGCGCCAGCAGCTTGGCCCACGGGGGGGCTGAAGCTTTCTTT.